The T cell receptor (beta chain) described here comes from a study of blood T cell repertoires in COVID-19. Germline lookup yields CDR1 MDHEN and CDR2 SYDVKM. J was trimmed by 2 bases and V by 4 bases; bases with no gene match: 5. The CDR3 length is 14 residues. Sequencing was performed with immunoSEQ multiplex PCR; in TCRdb, only in-frame clones are kept and a portion is missing. Of about 330,000 clones in the sample, around 90% were seen once. The clonotype comes from a man aged 30 to 45 with COVID-19, enrolled during active disease. Sequenced: peripheral blood. This chain joins TRBV28 and TRBJ2-7; 7 positions agree with TRBD1. The CDR3 region has the DNA TGTGCCAGCAGTTGGACAGGCATACCCTACGAGCAGTACTTC. Its protein is CASSWTGIPYEQYF.